The T cell receptor beta chain described here comes from a study of T cells after yellow fever vaccination (dated by TCRdb to 2018 to 2020). Regarding the research as a whole: The SMART-Seq v4 Ultra Low Input RNA kit was used to prepare libraries from fractions with low cell numbers. To follow T-cell clones before and after both primary and booster YFV17D yellow fever vaccination, bulk TCR alpha and beta repertoires underwent longitudinal sequencing. Two healthy male donors, one aged 18 to 30 and one aged 30 to 40 years, made up the cohort. Blood was drawn at multiple timepoints before and after primary and secondary immunization, with bulk PBMC replicates and cell subsets isolated. The full study reports these points: FACS-sorted repertoires could contain abundant contaminating clonotypes from the bulk population, so computational filtering was required. The secondary T-cell response was weaker than the primary response but faster, peaking on day 5 instead of day 15. A small fraction of clonotypes appeared in both the CD4 and CD8 compartments, likely as a result of convergent recombination. Most clones expanded after primary vaccination (almost 97% of CD4 and approximately 90% of CD8) were re-detected after the booster, suggesting that broad memory maintenance occurred. Because only a couple of donors were included in the study, the extent to which the findings can be generalized is limited.

TCR cDNA was synthesized by 5'RACE template switching, through which a universal primer site and unique molecular identifiers were introduced. cDNA synthesis was primed from both the TCR alpha and TCR beta constant segments. Library amplification used two PCR steps, and the second PCR step added sample barcodes and sequencing adapters. Libraries were sequenced on Illumina HiSeq 2500 (2x100 bp) or NovaSeq (2x150 bp). The source study handled its data this way. Demultiplexing of reads and collapsing into UMI consensus sequences were performed with MIGEC, and V(D)J alignment was carried out with MiXCR. Vaccine-responding clonotypes were identified with edgeR using replicate PBMC samples, with FDR below 0.01 and a log2 fold change above 5 up to day 15 being required. Bulk clonotypes were assigned CD4 or CD8 identity according to which sequenced CD4 or CD8 repertoire held them at higher abundance. TCRdb reprocessing: public reads trimmed at Q25 with fastp, clones called with MiXCR, in-frame beta chains kept. Rows merge per CDR3 protein into single entries with the most common DNA and genes. It is TCRdb's table, rather than the study itself, that gives the V and J calls and clone size. For this sample the table gives 610,000 or so distinct CDR3 sequences, of which 12% were detected only once. The ten largest clones add up to 15% of the sample.

V is reduced by 2 bases and J by 7 bases, leaving a spacing of 11 bases between them. From its cysteine to its phenylalanine, the CDR3 spans 13 amino acids. The read is trimmed to its CDR3 DNA, 39 bases read in frame from base 1. In the germline V gene, CDR1 corresponds to MNHEY and CDR2 to SVGAGI. The treatment or condition label on this specimen signifies: live attenuated yellow fever vaccine strain. At each blood-draw timepoint, two biological replicates of bulk PBMCs were obtained. A standard Ficoll-Paque protocol was used to isolate PBMCs from peripheral blood. TriZol was used to extract RNA from bulk PBMCs, from CD4 and CD8 fractions, and from dextramer-positive and dextramer-negative fractions. Concerning this clonotype itself: This clone's antigen is unknown. The record has no base qualities; no much larger clone is one base away.

Sequencing was performed on PBMCs, taken on the day of the yellow fever booster vaccination. Recombination connected TRBV6-5 to TRBJ1-2; a tentative D call is TRBD1 (6 bases match). This clonotype was obtained from a man aged 30 to 45 who received the YFV17D yellow fever vaccine. For the CDR3, the sequence is CASSYRDTLGYTF. The base sequence is TGTGCCAGCAGTTACAGGGACACCCTTGGCTACACCTTC.